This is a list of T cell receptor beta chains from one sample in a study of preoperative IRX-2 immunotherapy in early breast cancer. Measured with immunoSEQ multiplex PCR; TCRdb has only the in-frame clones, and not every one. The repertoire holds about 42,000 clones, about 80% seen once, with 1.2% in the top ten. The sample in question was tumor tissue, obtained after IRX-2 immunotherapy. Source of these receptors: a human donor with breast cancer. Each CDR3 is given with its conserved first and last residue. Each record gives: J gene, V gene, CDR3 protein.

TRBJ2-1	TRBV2	CASNLQGAISYNEQFF
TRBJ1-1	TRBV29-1	CSVREGGLTEAFF
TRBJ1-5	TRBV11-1	CASSPGTGDNQPQHF
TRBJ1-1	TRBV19	CASSIIQGAANTEAFF
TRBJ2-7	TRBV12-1	CASSPSRGYEQYF
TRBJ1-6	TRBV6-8	CASRPQGYNSPLHF
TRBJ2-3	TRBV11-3	CASSKKLAGGGTDTQYF
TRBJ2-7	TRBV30	CAWRVQGASYEQYF
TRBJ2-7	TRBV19	CASREGTLQYF
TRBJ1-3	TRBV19	CASSMAGTGNTIYF
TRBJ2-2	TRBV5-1	CASSFGTVNTGELFF
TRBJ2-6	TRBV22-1	CATSPQTLAGANVLTF
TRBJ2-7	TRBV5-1	CASSLPGTGGNEQYF
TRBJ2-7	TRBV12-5	CASGLVWHEQYF
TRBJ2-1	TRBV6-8	CASSARGPFTDEQFF
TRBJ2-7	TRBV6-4	CAISVGGAQYF
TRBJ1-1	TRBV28	CATRGGNTEAFF
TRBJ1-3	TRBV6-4	CASSYSIRLDSGNTIYF
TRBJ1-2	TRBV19	CASSIPGNYGYTF
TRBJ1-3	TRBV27	CASSLQGLVGNTIYF
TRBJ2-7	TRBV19	CASSPDTYEQYF
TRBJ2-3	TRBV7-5	CASSFSGRGADTQYF
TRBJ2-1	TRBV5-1	CASSTPGQIYNEQFF
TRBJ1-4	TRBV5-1	CASSLTGATNEKLFF
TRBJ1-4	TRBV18	CASSPPNYRASNEKLFF
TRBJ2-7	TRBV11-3	CASSSDLQGAYEQYF
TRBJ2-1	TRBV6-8	CASSYSELYEQFF
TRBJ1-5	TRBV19	CASSIVQGPQHF
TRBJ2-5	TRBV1	CASSQEDLTFTTNRNKETQYF
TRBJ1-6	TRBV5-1	CASSLGGGRGNSPLHF
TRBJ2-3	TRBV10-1	CASSEEGRWTDTQYF
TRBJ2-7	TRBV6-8	CASSGLSAQTMAIGQYF
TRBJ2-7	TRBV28	CASSSGRSYEQYF
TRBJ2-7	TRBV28	CASSYKITSSSYEQYF
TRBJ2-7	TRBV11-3	CASRSRRIFPYEQYF
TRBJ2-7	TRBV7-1	CASSLDPLSSYEQYF
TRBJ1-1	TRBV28	CASSGDTLEAFF
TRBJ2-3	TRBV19	CASRDYKADTQYF
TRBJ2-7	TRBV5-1	CASSLDSGFIYEQYF
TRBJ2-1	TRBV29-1	CSVEVLAGNNEQFF
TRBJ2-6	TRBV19	CATFDRAGSGANVLTF